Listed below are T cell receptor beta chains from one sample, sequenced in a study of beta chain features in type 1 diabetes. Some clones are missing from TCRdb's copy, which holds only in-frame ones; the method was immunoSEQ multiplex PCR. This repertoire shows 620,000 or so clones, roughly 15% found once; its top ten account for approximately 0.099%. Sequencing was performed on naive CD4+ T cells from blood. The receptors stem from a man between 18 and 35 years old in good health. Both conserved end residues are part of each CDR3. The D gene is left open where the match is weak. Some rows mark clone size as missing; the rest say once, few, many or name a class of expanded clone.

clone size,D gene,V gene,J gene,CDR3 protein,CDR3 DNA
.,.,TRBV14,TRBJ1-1,CASSLMGVVAEAFF,TGTGCCAGCAGCCTGATGGGGGTTGTCGCTGAAGCTTTCTTT
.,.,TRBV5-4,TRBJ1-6,CASSSLERSPLHF,TGTGCCAGCAGCTCGCTCGAAAGGTCACCCCTCCACTTT
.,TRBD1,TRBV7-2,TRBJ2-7,CASSLYRDRGSYEQYF,TGTGCCAGCAGCTTGTACCGGGACAGGGGATCCTACGAGCAGTACTTC
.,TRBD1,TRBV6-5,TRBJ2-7,CASSRDREYEQYF,TGTGCCAGCAGTAGGGACAGGGAATACGAGCAGTACTTC
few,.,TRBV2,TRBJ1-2,CASSDDRTAYGYTF,TGTGCCAGCAGTGACGATCGGACCGCGTATGGCTACACCTTC
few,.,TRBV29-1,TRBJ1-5,CSVGLSSGNQPQHF,TGCAGCGTTGGCCTTTCATCTGGCAATCAGCCCCAGCATTTT
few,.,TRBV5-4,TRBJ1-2,CASSSTPESYGYTF,TGTGCCAGCAGCTCCACTCCGGAATCCTATGGCTACACCTTC
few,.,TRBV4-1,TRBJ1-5,CASSGAPLINQPQHF,TGCGCCAGCAGCGGTGCGCCTTTAATCAATCAGCCCCAGCATTTT
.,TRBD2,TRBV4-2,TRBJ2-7,CASSQDPGLSSYEQYF,TGTGCCAGCAGCCAAGATCCGGGACTATCCTCCTACGAGCAGTACTTC
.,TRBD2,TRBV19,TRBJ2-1,CASSTRGLAGVISSYNEQFF,TGTGCCAGTAGTACCCGGGGACTAGCGGGGGTCATCAGCTCCTACAATGAGCAGTTCTTC
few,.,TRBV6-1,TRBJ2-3,CASSDQGTDTQYF,TGTGCCAGCAGTGACCAGGGCACAGATACGCAGTATTTT
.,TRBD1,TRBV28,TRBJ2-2,CASSTGQGTGELFF,TGTGCCAGCAGCACGGGACAGGGAACCGGGGAGCTGTTTTTT
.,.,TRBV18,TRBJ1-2,CASSPADRYYGYTF,TGTGCCAGCTCACCAGCGGACAGATACTATGGCTACACCTTC
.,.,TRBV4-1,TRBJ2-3,CASSQDSLRPRTDTQYF,TGCGCCAGCAGCCAAGATTCCCTACGCCCCCGCACAGATACGCAGTATTTT
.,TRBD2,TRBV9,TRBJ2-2,CASSTSGRIPGELFF,TGTGCCAGCAGCACTAGCGGGAGGATCCCCGGGGAGCTGTTTTTT
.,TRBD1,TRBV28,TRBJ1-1,CASSSGGHPTEAFF,TGTGCCAGCAGTTCAGGGGGACACCCCACTGAAGCTTTCTTT
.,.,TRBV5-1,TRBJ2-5,CASSFLSQETQYF,TGCGCCAGCAGCTTTCTAAGCCAAGAGACCCAGTACTTC
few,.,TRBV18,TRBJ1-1,CASSPPVFVGTNTEAFF,TGTGCCAGCTCACCACCGGTGTTTGTCGGTACGAACACTGAAGCTTTCTTT
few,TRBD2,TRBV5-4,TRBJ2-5,CASFRLADGETQYF,TGTGCCAGCTTTAGACTAGCGGATGGGGAGACCCAGTACTTC
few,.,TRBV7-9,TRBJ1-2,CASSLGAGSYGYTF,TGTGCCAGCAGCTTAGGTGCAGGGTCCTATGGCTACACCTTC
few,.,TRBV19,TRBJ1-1,CASSPGRRNTEAFF,TGTGCCAGTAGTCCGGGACGGAGGAACACTGAAGCTTTCTTT
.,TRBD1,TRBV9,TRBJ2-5,CASSVDPSGGETQYF,TGTGCCAGCAGCGTAGATCCCTCAGGGGGAGAGACCCAGTACTTC
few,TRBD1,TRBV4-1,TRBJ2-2,CASSRRTGTGRETGELFF,TGCGCCAGCAGTCGCCGAACCGGGACAGGGAGGGAAACCGGGGAGCTGTTTTTT
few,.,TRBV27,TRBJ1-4,CARIGQGNEKLFF,TGTGCCAGGATAGGCCAGGGTAATGAAAAACTGTTTTTT
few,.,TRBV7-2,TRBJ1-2,CASSFIGVGNYGYTF,TGTGCCAGCAGCTTTATTGGGGTGGGGAACTATGGCTACACCTTC
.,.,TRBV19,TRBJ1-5,CASMVGNQPQHF,TGTGCCAGTATGGTTGGCAATCAGCCCCAGCATTTT
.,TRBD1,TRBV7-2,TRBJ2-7,CASSLVGQGTYEQYF,TGTGCCAGCAGCTTAGTAGGACAGGGAACCTACGAGCAGTACTTC